The 21 T cell receptor beta chains listed next were all sequenced from one sample in a study of cytomegalovirus exposure and HLA in healthy donors. With 60 Vbeta and 13 Jbeta primers, the PCR was carried out. The repertoire was sequenced with immunoSEQ multiplex PCR; TCRdb's copy has only in-frame clones and lacks some. This sample's clone table lists about 110,000 clones. Sequencing was done on a sample of PBMCs. The receptors shown here come from a man aged 35 to 55 in good health and CMV-seropositive.

The chain carries TRBV2 and TRBJ2-5, with D uncertain. Germline-derived CDR1 and CDR2 are SNHLY and FYNNEI. Trimming removed 4 bases at V and 5 bases at J, with 8 bases between. This CDR3 is built from 12 residues. The DNA for the CDR3 is TGTGCCAGCAGTGCCTGGGCCGAGACCCAGTACTTC. The encoded protein is CASSAWAETQYF.

The V call is TRBV19, the J call TRBJ1-5; no clear D. V lost 3 bases and J lost 2, with 11 bases in between. CDR1 is LNHDA and CDR2 is SQIVND in the germline V gene (reference sequence). This CDR3 is built from 15 residues. The CDR3 loop reads CASSIEGSGNQPQHF. CDR3 in DNA: TGTGCCAGTAGTATTGAGGGCTCGGGCAATCAGCCCCAGCATTTT. The variable domain in full, with the rest retrieved from reference TRBV19 and TRBJ1-5, is DGGITQSPKYLFRKEGQNVTLSCEQNLNHDAMYWYRQDPGQGLRLIYYSQIVNDFQKGDIAEGYSVSREKKESFPLTVTSAQKNPTAFYLCASSIEGSGNQPQHFGDGTRLSIL.

The chain links TRBV10-1 to TRBJ2-2; 8 nucleotides match TRBD2. Unmatched junction bases numbered 15, after V lost 3 bases and J lost 3 bases. In germline, CDR1 is WNHNN, CDR2 SYGVQD (reference sequence). This CDR3 is 19 amino acids long. The CDR3 sequence: CASSEFGREGGMDTGELFF. The CDR3 bases are TGCGCCAGCAGTGAATTTGGACGGGAGGGAGGGATGGACACCGGGGAGCTGTTTTTT.

The genes are TRBV10-2 and TRBJ2-1, with TRBD2 matching 11 bases. The CDR3 length is 15 residues. CDR1 is WSHSY, CDR2 SAAADI, per germline. Trimming took 6 bases from V and 2 from J; bases not matched to a gene: 3. The CDR3 loop is CASRQTSGTYNEQFF. The CDR3 bases are TGCGCCAGCAGGCAGACTAGCGGGACCTACAATGAGCAGTTCTTC.

The CDR3 DNA reads as TGTGCCAGCAGCTTTACGGTGAGGAACACTGAAGCTTTCTTT. It translates to CASSFTVRNTEAFF. The chain recombines TRBV7-2 with TRBJ1-1, with no clear D. CDR3 length equals 14 residues. V shed 3 bases and J shed 1 base, with 9 bases lying between them. Germline lookup yields CDR1 SGHTA and CDR2 FQGNSA.

The J gene is TRBJ2-1, the V gene TRBV9; TRBD2 aligns across 12 bases. V dropped 4 bases and J dropped 6; count of bases not matched to a gene: 5. The CDR3 has 15 amino acids. The germline CDR1 and CDR2 sequences are SGDLS and YYNGEE. CDR3 loop: CASSLLAGGPNEQFF. The CDR3 region has the DNA TGTGCCAGCAGCTTACTAGCGGGAGGTCCCAATGAGCAGTTCTTC.

This chain connects TRBV14 to TRBJ2-1; D perhaps matches TRBD2 (6 bases). The germline gives CDR1 SGHDN, CDR2 FVKESK. CDR3 size: 15 residues. V was pared by 4 bases and J by 8 bases, with 18 bases between. The CDR3 region has the DNA TGTGCCAGCAGCCCCTTGGCCCAGGGACTCGATGAGCAGTTCTTC. It specifies CASSPLAQGLDEQFF. The whole variable domain, remainder taken from reference TRBV14 and TRBJ2-1, is EAGVTQFPSHSVIEKGQTVTLRCDPISGHDNLYWYRRVMGKEIKFLLHFVKESKQDESGMPNNRFLAERTGGTYSTLKVQPAELEDSGVYFCASSPLAQGLDEQFFGPGTRLTVL.

The rearrangement uses TRBV6-6 and TRBJ2-3; 8 nucleotides agree with TRBD2. Germline CDR1 is MNHNY and CDR2 is SVGAGI (reference sequence). The V segment lost 0 bases and the J segment 0 bases; nucleotides outside the gene matches: 2. The CDR3 runs to 16 residues. The CDR3 DNA reads as TGTGCCAGCAGTTACTCCTTAGCGGGAAGCACAGATACGCAGTATTTT. Its translation is CASSYSLAGSTDTQYF.

This sequence joins TRBV7-3 and TRBJ1-5; D may be TRBD1 (5 bases). CDR3 length: 15 residues. V dropped 7 bases and J dropped 2 bases, with 15 bases sitting between them. Looked up from germline, CDR1 is SGHTA and CDR2 is FQGTGA. In DNA, the CDR3 is TGTGCCAGCAAGATCCAATCGGGGGGCAATCAGCCCCAGCATTTT. It is translated as CASKIQSGGNQPQHF.

This chain uses TRBV5-1 with TRBJ1-4; D remains ambiguous. The CDR3 extends over 15 amino acids. The germline V gene has CDR1 SGHRS and CDR2 YFSETQ. The V end lost 1 base, the J end lost 1 base, and 8 bases lay between the germline ends. The CDR3 loop reads CASSLIGVTNEKLFF. DNA of the CDR3: TGCGCCAGCAGCTTGATCGGGGTAACTAATGAAAAACTGTTTTTT.

The chain couples TRBV5-1 to TRBJ1-4; 7 bases align to TRBD1. J was trimmed by 6 bases and V by 3 bases; bases with no gene match: 11. The CDR3 is 16 amino acids. CDR1 SGHRS and CDR2 YFSETQ come from the germline V gene. CDR3 in DNA: TGCGCCAGCAGCTCCCTGCCGGAGGGGGCGCATGAAAAACTGTTTTTT. This translates into CASSSLPEGAHEKLFF.

The genes are TRBV7-2 and TRBJ2-7, with 9 bases fitting TRBD2. This CDR3 comprises 15 residues. V trimming: 4 bases; J trimming: 3 bases; junction bases outside the gene matches: 7. CDR1 is SGHTA, CDR2 FQGNSA, per germline. In nucleotides, the CDR3 is TGTGCCAGCAGCTCCTCCCGGACTAGCGACTACGAGCAGTACTTC. It codes for CASSSSRTSDYEQYF.

In regard to this clone: Relative to the germline gene, one junction end is altered; a read error may explain this. The rearrangement links TRBV7-7 to TRBJ2-3; D may be TRBD2 (7 bases). From germline, CDR1 is SSHAT and CDR2 FNYEAQ (reference sequence). The CDR3 totals 17 residues. The CDR3 here is CASSQDTGRVTGLKQYF. The DNA for the CDR3 is TGTGCTAGCAGCCAGGACACAGGGAGGGTGACTGGGCTGAAGCAGTATTTT.

The rearrangement uses TRBV10-2 and TRBJ1-5; D not resolved. This CDR3 is built from 13 residues. Germline V gives CDR1 WSHSY, CDR2 SAAADI. Trimming stripped 8 bases from V and 7 bases from J, with 15 bases between. The DNA for the CDR3 is TGCGCCAGCCCCCTGAGTCTCTCACAGCCCCAGCATTTT. The encoded protein is CASPLSLSQPQHF.

The chain couples TRBV6-4 to TRBJ1-1; tentative D call: TRBD1 (5 bases). Per germline, CDR1 MRHNA and CDR2 SNTAGT. The CDR3 totals 14 residues. Trimming left V 7 bases short and J 6 bases short, with 18 bases between. For the CDR3, the DNA is TGTGCCAGCAAGATAGATCGGGGGACTGCTGAAGCTTTCTTT. Protein product: CASKIDRGTAEAFF.

The rearrangement joins TRBV5-1 to TRBJ2-6; 8 bases line up with TRBD1. The CDR3 is 19 amino acids. Germline V CDR1 and CDR2: SGHRS, YFSETQ. With 2 bases clipped from V and 0 bases from J, the junction kept 10 bases outside the gene matches. CDR3 DNA sequence: TGCGCCAGCAGCTTCGCCGGGACAGGCGTACTCTCTGGGGCCAACGTCCTGACTTTC. It is translated as CASSFAGTGVLSGANVLTF.

The chain is built from TRBV6-4 and TRBJ1-6; TRBD1 matches at 7 bases. V lost 3 bases, J lost 10 bases, and 6 bases stayed unmatched. CDR1 is MRHNA and CDR2 is SNTAGT in the germline V gene. The CDR3 is made up of 14 amino acids. The CDR3 is CASSDHRGGSPLHF. The CDR3 DNA follows: TGTGCCAGCAGTGATCACAGGGGAGGCTCACCCCTCCACTTT.

The chain combines TRBV7-2 with TRBJ1-4; D is unresolved. The CDR3 loop spans 15 amino acids. Trimming took 1 base from V and 4 from J, leaving 10 bases between them. CDR1 is SGHTA, CDR2 FQGNSA, per germline. The chain's CDR3 is CASSLGGSLNEKLFF. In DNA, the CDR3 is TGTGCCAGCAGCTTAGGCGGCAGTCTTAATGAAAAACTGTTTTTT.

The V call is TRBV2, the J call TRBJ2-7, with 7 bases identical to TRBD1. The CDR3 totals 13 residues. CDR1 SNHLY and CDR2 FYNNEI come from the germline V gene. Unmatched junction bases numbered 7, after V lost 4 bases and J lost 7 bases. CDR3 nucleotide sequence: TGTGCCAGCAGTGGGTGGACAGGTGAAGAGCAGTACTTC. This gives the protein CASSGWTGEEQYF.

V and J are TRBV6-5 and TRBJ2-1; D is unresolved. CDR1 and CDR2 (germline): MNHEY, SVGAGI. V shed 1 base and J shed 1 base, with 11 bases lying between them. The CDR3 is 16 amino acids. In nucleotides, the CDR3 is TGTGCCAGCAGTTACTTCCGTGCAGTTTCCTACAATGAGCAGTTCTTC. Translating gives CASSYFRAVSYNEQFF.

The rearrangement uses TRBV2 and TRBJ2-7, with TRBD1 identical over 8 bases. Germline V gene sequence: CDR1 SNHLY, CDR2 FYNNEI. With V trimmed by 10 bases and J by 0 bases, 11 bases remained unmatched. CDR3 length equals 15 residues. The CDR3 DNA is TGTGCCACGATTAGACGGGACAGGAGCTCCTACGAGCAGTACTTC. Translating gives CATIRRDRSSYEQYF.